A single sample is the source of the 23 T cell receptor beta chains below, sequenced in a study of blood T cell repertoires in COVID-19 (TCRdb year 2020). Libraries were made using the immunoSEQ multiplex PCR assay. Entries here come from immuneACCESS through TCRdb and include only in-frame sequences with V and J called. Some clones fail to appear in such tables; in the studies checked, an unresolved V gene covers under half of the shortfall, and the cause of the remainder is unknown. The sample records around 230,000 clones, approximately 90% of which are singletons. 2% to 2.5% of the sample is held by the ten biggest clonotypes. The sequenced sample consisted of PBMCs or T cells enriched from blood (not recorded which). These receptor sequences come from a woman between 40 and 55 years old with acute COVID-19.

This clone was counted between two and nine times. The genes are TRBV30 and TRBJ1-6; D possibly corresponds to TRBD1 (6 bases). CDR1 is GTSNPN and CDR2 is SVGIG in the germline V gene (reference sequence). V lost 4 bases and J lost 10, with 11 bases in between. The CDR3 runs 12 residues. CDR3 loop: CAWNRVQSPLHF. The CDR3 DNA follows: TGTGCCTGGAACAGGGTACAGTCACCCCTCCACTTT.

The CDR3 reads CASSPGSRDRHYEQYV. In DNA form, the CDR3 reads TGCGCCAGCAGTCCAGGGTCCCGGGACAGACATTACGAGCAGTACGTC. J is TRBJ2-7 and V is TRBV4-3, with 7 bases aligning to TRBD1. Germline CDR1 LGHNA, CDR2 YSLEER. V shed 6 bases, J shed 4 bases, and the junction held 15 bases outside the gene matches. CDR3 size: 16 residues.

The J gene is TRBJ1-2, the V gene TRBV19; D might be TRBD1 (6 bases). There are 12 residues in the CDR3. The germline V and J ends were trimmed by 5 bases and 8 bases, with 12 bases remaining between them. The germline V gene has CDR1 LNHDA and CDR2 SQIVND (reference sequence). CDR3 bases: TGTGCCAGTAGTCAGAACAGGGAGGGCTACACCTTC. Encoded protein: CASSQNREGYTF.

The V and J genes are TRBV4-3 and TRBJ2-1, with a tentative D call TRBD2 (6 bases). Germline V gives CDR1 LGHNA, CDR2 YSLEER. V lost 1 base, J lost 5 bases, and 12 bases lay in between. CDR3 length: 15 residues. The CDR3 DNA reads TGCGCCAGCAGCCAAGTTGGGACTCAAGACAATGAGCAGTTCTTC. Residues: CASSQVGTQDNEQFF.

This clone came up a few times. The chain uses TRBV19 and TRBJ2-5; D gene uncertain. Trimming left V 3 bases short and J 0 bases short, with 8 bases between. Germline V CDR1 and CDR2: LNHDA, SQIVND (reference sequence). The CDR3 loop spans 14 amino acids. CDR3 in DNA: TGTGCCAGTAGTATCCCCGGGTACCAAGAGACCCAGTACTTC. The encoded protein is CASSIPGYQETQYF.

The chain employs TRBV29-1 and TRBJ2-5, with a possible D match to TRBD2 (6 bases). The germline V and J ends were trimmed by 4 bases and 3 bases, with 12 bases remaining between them. Germline loops: CDR1 SQVTM, CDR2 ANQGSEA. The CDR3 has 13 residues. The CDR3 spells CSVVYGGEETQYF. The CDR3 DNA follows: TGCAGCGTTGTTTACGGGGGAGAAGAGACCCAGTACTTC.

The chain employs TRBV4-3 and TRBJ1-2; 9 bases map to TRBD1. The junction had 11 bases not matched to a gene; V was cut back by 4 bases and J by 8 bases. This CDR3 comprises 15 residues. Germline CDR1 and CDR2: LGHNA and YSLEER. The CDR3 nucleotides are TGCGCCAGCAGCCCCACTCCGGGACAGGGTAGAGGCTACACCTTC. This gives the protein CASSPTPGQGRGYTF.

The chain combines TRBV7-9 with TRBJ1-1, with TRBD1 as a possible D gene (5 bases). Per germline, CDR1 SEHNR and CDR2 FQNEAQ (reference sequence). The CDR3 is 11 amino acids. The germline V and J ends were trimmed by 6 bases and 10 bases, with 12 bases remaining between them. The CDR3 DNA sequence: TGTGCCAGCAGTCACAACGACAGAGCTTTCTTT. Translating gives CASSHNDRAFF.

V usage is TRBV5-4 and J usage is TRBJ1-2; no reliable D call. The CDR3 has 15 amino acids. V dropped 0 bases and J dropped 8 bases, with 17 bases sitting between them. CDR1 and CDR2 (germline): SGHNT, YYREEE (reference sequence). CDR3 sequence reads: CASSLGGGRSGGYTF. Here the CDR3 DNA reads TGTGCCAGCAGCTTGGGAGGCGGTAGGAGCGGGGGCTACACCTTC.

This chain links TRBV18 with TRBJ2-1; TRBD2 aligns across 15 bases. Germline V gives CDR1 KGHSH, CDR2 LQKENI. V shed 3 bases and J 9 bases; nucleotides not matched to a gene: 6. This CDR3 is built from 16 residues. This CDR3 reads CASSPLGLAGGGEQFF. Here the CDR3 DNA reads TGTGCCAGCTCACCCCTGGGACTAGCGGGGGGAGGTGAGCAGTTCTTC. Filled out from reference TRBV18 and TRBJ2-1, the complete variable domain reads NAGVMQNPRHLVRRRGQEARLRCSPMKGHSHVYWYRQLPEEGLKFMVYLQKENIIDESGMPKERFSAEFPKEGPSILRIQQVVRGDSAAYFCASSPLGLAGGGEQFFGPGTRLTVL.

V is TRBV27 and J is TRBJ1-5; D may be TRBD1 (6 bases). The V and J ends lost 5 bases and 4 bases respectively, with 18 bases between them. The CDR3 spans 16 residues. Germline V gene lookup returns CDR1 MNHEY and CDR2 SMNVEV (reference sequence). The CDR3 reads CASSPQGGIRNQPQHF. CDR3 bases: TGTGCCAGCAGTCCACAGGGTGGTATTCGTAATCAGCCCCAGCATTTT.

This sequence joins TRBV30 and TRBJ2-7, with a weak D call TRBD1 (5 bases). The CDR3 loop spans 12 amino acids. With 0 bases removed from V and 2 bases from J, the gap between germline ends came to 5 bases. Germline-derived CDR1 and CDR2 are GTSNPN and SVGIG (reference sequence). The CDR3 is CAWSVQAYEQYF. The CDR3 DNA sequence: TGTGCCTGGAGTGTACAGGCCTACGAGCAGTACTTC.

The gene calls are TRBV7-8 and TRBJ1-3; 7 nucleotides line up with TRBD1. CDR1 is SGHVS and CDR2 is FQNEAQ in the germline V gene. V shed 0 bases and J 0 bases; nucleotides not matched to a gene: 5. CDR3 length: 17 residues. CDR3 nucleotide sequence: TGTGCCAGCAGCTTAGCGCGCGGGACAGCCTCTGGAAACACCATATATTTT. Amino acids: CASSLARGTASGNTIYF.

The chain uses TRBV24-1 and TRBJ2-6, with D perhaps TRBD1 (5 bases). Germline CDR1 is KGHDR and CDR2 is SFDVKD. Trimming stripped 4 bases from V and 4 bases from J, with 10 bases between. The CDR3 covers 15 residues. The CDR3 nucleotides read TGTGCCACCAGTGACCCAGGGTCCGGGGCCAACGTCCTGACTTTC. The encoded protein is CATSDPGSGANVLTF.

The rearrangement joins TRBV7-8 to TRBJ2-2; TRBD1 matches at 10 bases. Trimming at V came to 2 bases and at J to 4 bases, leaving 4 bases not matched to a gene. From germline, CDR1 is SGHVS and CDR2 FQNEAQ. CDR3 length: 16 residues. The CDR3: CASSLRDRGRTGELFF. For the CDR3, the DNA is TGTGCCAGCAGCTTAAGAGACAGGGGGCGCACCGGGGAGCTGTTTTTT.

The chain has TRBV19 and TRBJ2-2; 10 bases agree with TRBD2. V lost 5 bases and J lost 8; bases outside the gene matches: 11. Per germline, CDR1 LNHDA and CDR2 SQIVND (reference sequence). The CDR3 extends over 16 amino acids. The CDR3 loop reads CASSAFSSGRNGELFF. CDR3 DNA sequence: TGTGCCAGTAGTGCCTTTTCTAGCGGGAGAAATGGGGAGCTGTTTTTT.

V usage is TRBV5-4 and J usage is TRBJ1-2; 7 nucleotides align to TRBD1. The CDR3 is 14 residues long. The V gene's germline CDR1 is SGHNT and CDR2 YYREEE (reference sequence). V shed 3 bases and J 0 bases; nucleotides not matched to a gene: 2. In nucleotides, the CDR3 is TGTGCCAGCAGCTCCGACAGGGCTAACTATGGCTACACCTTC. Translating gives CASSSDRANYGYTF.

The chain combines TRBV3-1 (or the pseudogene TRBV3-2) with TRBJ2-4; D perhaps matches TRBD2 (5 bases). This CDR3 has 17 amino acids. The V end lost 0 bases, the J end lost 6 bases, and 18 bases lay between the germline ends. Germline CDR1 LGHDT, CDR2 YNNKEL (reference sequence). Written as DNA, the CDR3 is TGTGCCAGCAGCCAAGATAGAAGGGTGGCGGGTGGAAACATTCAGTACTTC. Protein sequence: CASSQDRRVAGGNIQYF.

V and J are TRBV12-5 and TRBJ1-1, with D possibly being TRBD1 (6 bases). The CDR3 sequence is 18 residues long. Trimming stripped 0 bases from V and 5 bases from J, with 22 bases between. Looked up from germline, CDR1 is LGHNT and CDR2 is FRNRAP. The DNA of the CDR3 is TGTGCTAGTGGTTTGGTACTGGGGGGGCGAGGGATGGGAACTGAAGCTTTCTTT. This sequence encodes CASGLVLGGRGMGTEAFF.

The chain carries TRBV30 and TRBJ1-2, with D tentatively TRBD1 (6 bases). Trimming took off 0 bases at V and 10 bases at J, with 18 bases between the two ends. The CDR3 runs 14 residues. Per germline, CDR1 GTSNPN and CDR2 SVGIG (reference sequence). Here the CDR3 reads CAWSVWGQKVYYTF. The DNA for the CDR3 is TGTGCCTGGAGTGTATGGGGGCAAAAAGTCTACTACACCTTC.

In this sample, this clone turned up once. This rearrangement joins TRBV5-1 to TRBJ2-7; TRBD2 agrees at 7 bases. Per germline, CDR1 SGHRS and CDR2 YFSETQ. The ends lost 0 bases at V and 12 bases at J; junction bases unmatched: 3. This CDR3 region has 11 residues. CDR3 sequence: CASSLAGGRYV. CDR3 DNA: TGCGCCAGCAGCTTGGCGGGGGGAAGGTACGTC.

The genes are TRBV7-2 and TRBJ1-1; D possibly corresponds to TRBD1 (6 bases). Trimming removed 0 bases at V and 5 bases at J, with 10 bases between. Germline assignment: CDR1 SGHTA and CDR2 FQGNSA. This CDR3 has 14 residues. CDR3 amino acids: CASSLAAGATEAFF. The CDR3 nucleotides read TGTGCCAGCAGCTTAGCGGCGGGGGCTACTGAAGCTTTCTTT. The variable domain in full, completed from reference TRBV7-2 and TRBJ1-1, reads GAGVSQSPSNKVTEKGKDVELRCDPISGHTALYWYRQSLGQGLEFLIYFQGNSAPDKSGLPSDRFSAERTGGSVSTLTIQRTQQEDSAVYLCASSLAAGATEAFFGQGTRLTVV.

V and J are TRBV18 and TRBJ1-5; 9 bases align to TRBD1. The V segment lost 8 bases and the J segment 3 bases; nucleotides outside the gene matches: 8. The CDR3 covers 15 residues. Germline V gene sequence: CDR1 KGHSH, CDR2 LQKENI. The CDR3 region has the DNA TGTGCCAGCACGGGACAGGGAGGCGTCAATCAGCCCCAGCATTTT. Its translation: CASTGQGGVNQPQHF. Full variable domain (remainder filled in from reference TRBV18 and TRBJ1-5): NAGVMQNPRHLVRRRGQEARLRCSPMKGHSHVYWYRQLPEEGLKFMVYLQKENIIDESGMPKERFSAEFPKEGPSILRIQQVVRGDSAAYFCASTGQGGVNQPQHFGDGTRLSIL.